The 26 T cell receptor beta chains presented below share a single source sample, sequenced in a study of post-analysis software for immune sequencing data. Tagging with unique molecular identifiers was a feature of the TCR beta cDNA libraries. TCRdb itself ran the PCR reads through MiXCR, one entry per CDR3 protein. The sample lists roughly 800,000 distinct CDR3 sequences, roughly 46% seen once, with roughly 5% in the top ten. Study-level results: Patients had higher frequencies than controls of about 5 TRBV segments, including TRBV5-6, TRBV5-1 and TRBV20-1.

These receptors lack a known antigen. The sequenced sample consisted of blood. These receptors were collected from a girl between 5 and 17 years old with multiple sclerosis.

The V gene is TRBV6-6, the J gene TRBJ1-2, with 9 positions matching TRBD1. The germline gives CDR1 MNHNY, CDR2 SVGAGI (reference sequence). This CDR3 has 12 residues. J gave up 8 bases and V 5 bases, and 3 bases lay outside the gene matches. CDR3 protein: CASSPDRGGYTF. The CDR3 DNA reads TGTGCCAGCAGTCCGGACAGGGGCGGCTACACCTTC.

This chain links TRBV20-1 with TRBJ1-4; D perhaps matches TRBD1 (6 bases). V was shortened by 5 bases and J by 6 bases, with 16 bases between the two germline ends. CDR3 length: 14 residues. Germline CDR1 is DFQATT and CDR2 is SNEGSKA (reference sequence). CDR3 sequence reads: CSAPRGGADEKLFF. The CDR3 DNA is TGCAGTGCTCCCCGCGGGGGGGCCGATGAAAAACTGTTTTTT.

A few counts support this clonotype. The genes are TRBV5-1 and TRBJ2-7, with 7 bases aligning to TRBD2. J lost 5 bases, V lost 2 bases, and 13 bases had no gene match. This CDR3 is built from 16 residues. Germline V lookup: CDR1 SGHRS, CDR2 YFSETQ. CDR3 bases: TGCGCCAGCAGCTTCGGCGGGAGTCTTCTACGGGACGAGCAGTACTTC. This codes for CASSFGGSLLRDEQYF.

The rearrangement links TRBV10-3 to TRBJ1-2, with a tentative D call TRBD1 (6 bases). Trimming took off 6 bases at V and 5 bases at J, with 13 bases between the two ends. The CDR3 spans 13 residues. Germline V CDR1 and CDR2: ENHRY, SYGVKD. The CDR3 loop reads CAISGTSKYGYTF. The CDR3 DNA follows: TGTGCCATCAGCGGGACATCAAAATATGGCTACACCTTC.

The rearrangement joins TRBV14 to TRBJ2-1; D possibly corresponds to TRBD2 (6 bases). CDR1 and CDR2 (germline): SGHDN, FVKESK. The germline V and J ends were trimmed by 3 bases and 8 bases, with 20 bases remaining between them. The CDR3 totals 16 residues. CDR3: CASSQAGTFSPDEQFF. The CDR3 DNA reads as TGTGCCAGCAGCCAGGCCGGGACTTTTAGCCCCGATGAGCAGTTCTTC.

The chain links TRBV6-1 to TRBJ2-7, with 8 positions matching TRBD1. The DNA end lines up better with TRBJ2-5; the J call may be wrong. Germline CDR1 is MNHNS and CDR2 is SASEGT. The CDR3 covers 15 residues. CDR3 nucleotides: TGTGCCAGCAGTGAGACAGGGGAAGTCTTGGAGACCCAGTACTTC. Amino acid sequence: CASSETGEVLETQYF.

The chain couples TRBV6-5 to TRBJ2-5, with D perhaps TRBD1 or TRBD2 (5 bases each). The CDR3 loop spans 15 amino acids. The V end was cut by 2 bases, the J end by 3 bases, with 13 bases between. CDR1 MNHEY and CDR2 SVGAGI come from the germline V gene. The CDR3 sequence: CASSYVGAPKETQYF. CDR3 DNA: TGTGCCAGCAGTTACGTCGGGGCTCCCAAAGAGACCCAGTACTTC.

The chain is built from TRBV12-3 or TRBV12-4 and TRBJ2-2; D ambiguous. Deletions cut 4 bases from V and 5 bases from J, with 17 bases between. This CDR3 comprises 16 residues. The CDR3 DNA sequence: TGTGCCAGCAGTTCCATAAGTGACGGTTCAACCGGGGAGCTGTTTTTT. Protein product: CASSSISDGSTGELFF.

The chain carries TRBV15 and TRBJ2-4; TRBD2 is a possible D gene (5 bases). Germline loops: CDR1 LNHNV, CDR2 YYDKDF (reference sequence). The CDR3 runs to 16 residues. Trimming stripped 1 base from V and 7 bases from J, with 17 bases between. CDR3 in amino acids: CATSRAGSGDGNIQYF. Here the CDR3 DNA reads TGTGCCACCAGCAGAGCGGGCTCCGGGGATGGGAACATTCAGTACTTC.

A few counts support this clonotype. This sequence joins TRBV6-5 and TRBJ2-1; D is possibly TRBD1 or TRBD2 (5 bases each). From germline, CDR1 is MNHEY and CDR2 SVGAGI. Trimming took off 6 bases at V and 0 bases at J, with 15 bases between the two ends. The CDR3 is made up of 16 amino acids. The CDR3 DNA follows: TGTGCCAGCAGACCTGGGACGGCGAGCTCCTACAATGAGCAGTTCTTC. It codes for CASRPGTASSYNEQFF.

This CDR3 is CASSRDRDYRGTQYF. DNA for the CDR3: TGTGCCAGCAGCCGCGACCGGGACTATCGTGGGACCCAGTACTTC. The J gene is TRBJ2-5, the V gene TRBV12-3 or TRBV12-4; 7 nucleotides match TRBD2. CDR3 length equals 15 residues. Trimming took 6 bases from V and 7 from J; bases not matched to a gene: 14.

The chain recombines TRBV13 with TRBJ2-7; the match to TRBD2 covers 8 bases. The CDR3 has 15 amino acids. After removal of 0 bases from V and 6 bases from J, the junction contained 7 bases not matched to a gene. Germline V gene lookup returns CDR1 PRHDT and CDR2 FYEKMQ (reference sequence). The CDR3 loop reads CASSLGVGLAPEQYF. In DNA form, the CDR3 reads TGTGCCAGCAGCTTAGGGGTAGGACTAGCCCCCGAGCAGTACTTC.

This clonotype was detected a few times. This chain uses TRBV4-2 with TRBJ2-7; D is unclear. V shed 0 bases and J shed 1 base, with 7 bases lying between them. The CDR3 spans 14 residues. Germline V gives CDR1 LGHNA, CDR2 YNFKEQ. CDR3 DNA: TGTGCCAGCAGCCAAGATCCGCATTCCTACGAGCAGTACTTC. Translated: CASSQDPHSYEQYF.

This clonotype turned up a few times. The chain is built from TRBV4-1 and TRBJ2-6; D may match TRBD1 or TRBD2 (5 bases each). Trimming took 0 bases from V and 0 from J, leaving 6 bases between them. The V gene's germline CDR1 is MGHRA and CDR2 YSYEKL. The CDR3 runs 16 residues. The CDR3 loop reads CASSQDGTSGANVLTF. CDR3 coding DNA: TGCGCCAGCAGCCAAGACGGGACCTCTGGGGCCAACGTCCTGACTTTC.

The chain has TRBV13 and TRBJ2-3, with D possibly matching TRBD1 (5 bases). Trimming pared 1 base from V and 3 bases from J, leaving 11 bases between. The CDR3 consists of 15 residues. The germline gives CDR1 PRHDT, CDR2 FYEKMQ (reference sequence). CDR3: CASSLEQGLTDTQYF. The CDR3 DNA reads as TGTGCCAGCAGCTTAGAGCAGGGTCTAACAGATACGCAGTATTTT. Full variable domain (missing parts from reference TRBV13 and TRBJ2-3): AAGVIQSPRHLIKEKRETATLKCYPIPRHDTVYWYQQGPGQDPQFLISFYEKMQSDKGSIPDRFSAQQFSDYHSELNMSSLELGDSALYFCASSLEQGLTDTQYFGPGTRLTVL.

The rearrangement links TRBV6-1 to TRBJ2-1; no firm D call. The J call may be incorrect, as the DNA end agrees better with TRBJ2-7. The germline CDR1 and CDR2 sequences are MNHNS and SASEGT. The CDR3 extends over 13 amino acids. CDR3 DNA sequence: TGTGCCAGCAGTATCCGGAAAGATGGTGAGCAGTACTTC. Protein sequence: CASSIRKDGEQYF.

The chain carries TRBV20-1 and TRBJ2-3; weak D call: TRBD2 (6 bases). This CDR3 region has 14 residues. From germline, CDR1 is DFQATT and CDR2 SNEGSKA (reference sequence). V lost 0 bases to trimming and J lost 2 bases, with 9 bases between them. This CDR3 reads CSARDGGITDTQYF. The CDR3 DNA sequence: TGCAGTGCTAGAGATGGCGGGATCACAGATACGCAGTATTTT.

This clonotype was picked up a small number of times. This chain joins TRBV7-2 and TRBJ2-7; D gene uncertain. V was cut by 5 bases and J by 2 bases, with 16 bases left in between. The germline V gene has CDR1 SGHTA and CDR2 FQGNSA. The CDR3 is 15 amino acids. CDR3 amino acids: CASSPGSVSPYEQYF. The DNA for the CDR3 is TGTGCCAGCAGCCCTGGTTCGGTAAGCCCCTACGAGCAGTACTTC.

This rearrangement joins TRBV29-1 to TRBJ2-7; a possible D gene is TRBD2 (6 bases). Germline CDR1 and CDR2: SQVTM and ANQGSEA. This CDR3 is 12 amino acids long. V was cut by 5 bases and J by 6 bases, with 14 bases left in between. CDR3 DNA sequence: TGCAGCGTTTGGTTGGAGGGCCGCGAGCAGTACTTC. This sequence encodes CSVWLEGREQYF.

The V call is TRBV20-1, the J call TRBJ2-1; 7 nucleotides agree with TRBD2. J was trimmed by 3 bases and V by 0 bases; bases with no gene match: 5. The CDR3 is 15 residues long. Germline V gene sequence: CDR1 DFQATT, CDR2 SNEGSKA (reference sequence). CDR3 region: CSARDLGLVYNEQFF. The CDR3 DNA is TGCAGTGCTAGAGATCTCGGACTAGTCTACAATGAGCAGTTCTTC.

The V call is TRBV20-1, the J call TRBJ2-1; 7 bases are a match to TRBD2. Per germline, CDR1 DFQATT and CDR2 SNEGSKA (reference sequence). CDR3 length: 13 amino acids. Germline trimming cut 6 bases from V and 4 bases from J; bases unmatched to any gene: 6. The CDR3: CSALAGEYNEQFF. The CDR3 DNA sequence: TGCAGTGCCCTGGCGGGAGAATACAATGAGCAGTTCTTC.

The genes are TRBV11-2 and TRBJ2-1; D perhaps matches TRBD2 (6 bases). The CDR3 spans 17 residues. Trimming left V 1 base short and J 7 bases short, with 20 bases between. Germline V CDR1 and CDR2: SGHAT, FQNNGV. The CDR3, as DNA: TGTGCCAGCAGCTTAGGCTCACTAGCCTCCGGGTGGAATGAGCAGTTCTTC. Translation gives CASSLGSLASGWNEQFF.

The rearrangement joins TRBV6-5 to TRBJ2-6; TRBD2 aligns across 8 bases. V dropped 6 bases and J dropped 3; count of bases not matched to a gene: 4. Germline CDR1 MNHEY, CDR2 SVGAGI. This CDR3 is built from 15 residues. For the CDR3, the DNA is TGTGCCAGCAGGACGCGGGAGGATGGGGCCAACGTCCTGACTTTC. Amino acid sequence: CASRTREDGANVLTF.

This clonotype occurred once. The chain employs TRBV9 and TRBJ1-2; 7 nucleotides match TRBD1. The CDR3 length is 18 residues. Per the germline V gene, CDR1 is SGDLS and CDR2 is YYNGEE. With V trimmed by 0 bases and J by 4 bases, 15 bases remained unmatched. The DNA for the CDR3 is TGTGCCAGCAGCGTAGGAGCCCGTACAGGGGATGGGCCCTATGGCTACACCTTC. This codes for CASSVGARTGDGPYGYTF. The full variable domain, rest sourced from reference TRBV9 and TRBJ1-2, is DSGVTQTPKHLITATGQRVTLRCSPRSGDLSVYWYQQSLDQGLQFLIQYYNGEERAKGNILERFSAQQFPDLHSELNLSSLELGDSALYFCASSVGARTGDGPYGYTFGSGTRLTVV.

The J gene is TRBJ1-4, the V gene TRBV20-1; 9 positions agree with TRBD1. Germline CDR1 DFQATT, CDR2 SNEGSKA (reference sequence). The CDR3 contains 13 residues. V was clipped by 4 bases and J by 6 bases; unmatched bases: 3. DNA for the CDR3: TGCAGTGCTATGGGACAGGGTCATGAAAAACTGTTTTTT. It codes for CSAMGQGHEKLFF.

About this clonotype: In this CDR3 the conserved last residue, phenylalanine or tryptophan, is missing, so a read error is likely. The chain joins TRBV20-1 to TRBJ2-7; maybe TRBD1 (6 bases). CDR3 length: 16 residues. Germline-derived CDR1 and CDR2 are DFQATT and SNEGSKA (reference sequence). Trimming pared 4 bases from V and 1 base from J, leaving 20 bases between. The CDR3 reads CSATLLGRDNSYEQYC. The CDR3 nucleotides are TGCAGTGCTACGCTATTGGGCCGGGACAATTCCTACGAGCAGTACTGC.